This is a list of T cell receptor beta chains from one sample in a study of response to subunit inactivated influenza vaccine. TCRdb fed the RT-PCR reads into MiXCR, producing one record per CDR3 protein. The table shows hundreds of thousands of distinct CDR3 sequences, with roughly 15% occurring only once. This material consisted of PBMCs from blood, taken less than 15 days before vaccination. The origin of the receptors is a man between 50 and 59 years old who received an inactivated influenza vaccine. The CDR3 runs from the conserved cysteine through the conserved F or W. Each record gives: J gene, D gene, V gene, clone size, CDR3 protein, CDR3 DNA. A D gene is named only where the DNA matches it firmly. Some rows have no size entry. The others give once, few or many, or a class for an expanded clone.

j_gene: TRBJ1-5; d_gene: NA; v_gene: TRBV5-1; abundance: NA; CDR3aa: CASSYDGPNQPQHF; CDR3nt: TGCGCCAGCAGCTACGACGGACCCAATCAGCCCCAGCATTTT
j_gene: TRBJ2-7; d_gene: TRBD2; v_gene: TRBV2; abundance: few; CDR3aa: CASKELAEPSYEQYF; CDR3nt: TGTGCCAGCAAGGAGCTAGCGGAGCCCTCCTACGAGCAGTACTTC
j_gene: TRBJ1-1; d_gene: NA; v_gene: TRBV30; abundance: NA; CDR3aa: CAWRKGGQNTEAFF; CDR3nt: TGTGCCTGGAGGAAGGGGGGACAGAACACTGAAGCTTTCTTT
j_gene: TRBJ2-1; d_gene: TRBD2; v_gene: TRBV3-1; abundance: NA; CDR3aa: CASSQRTSGTYNEQFF; CDR3nt: TGTGCCAGCAGCCAACGAACTAGCGGCACCTACAATGAGCAGTTCTTC
j_gene: TRBJ1-2; d_gene: NA; v_gene: TRBV12-3/TRBV12-4; abundance: NA; CDR3aa: CASSLEGGIYGYTF; CDR3nt: TGTGCCAGCAGTTTAGAGGGAGGGATATATGGCTACACCTTC
j_gene: TRBJ1-1; d_gene: NA; v_gene: TRBV12-3/TRBV12-4; abundance: NA; CDR3aa: CASRTAGNTEAFF; CDR3nt: TGTGCCAGCAGAACTGCAGGGAACACTGAAGCTTTCTTT
j_gene: TRBJ2-1; d_gene: NA; v_gene: TRBV20-1; abundance: NA; CDR3aa: CSAGLPPTSTYNEQFF; CDR3nt: TGCAGTGCTGGGTTGCCCCCCACTAGCACCTACAATGAGCAGTTCTTC
j_gene: TRBJ2-5; d_gene: NA; v_gene: TRBV9; abundance: few; CDR3aa: CASTDRDTETQYF; CDR3nt: TGTGCCAGCACGGACCGGGACACAGAGACCCAGTACTTC
j_gene: TRBJ2-7; d_gene: NA; v_gene: TRBV4-2; abundance: few; CDR3aa: CASSGHGQTYEQYF; CDR3nt: TGTGCCAGCAGCGGCCACGGACAGACCTACGAGCAGTACTTC
j_gene: TRBJ2-5; d_gene: NA; v_gene: TRBV24-1; abundance: few; CDR3aa: CATSSDQETQYF; CDR3nt: TGTGCCACCAGTTCGGACCAAGAGACCCAGTACTTC
j_gene: TRBJ1-6; d_gene: NA; v_gene: TRBV14; abundance: few; CDR3aa: CASSHRTANNSPLHF; CDR3nt: TGTGCCAGCAGCCACCGGACAGCAAATAATTCACCCCTCCACTTT
j_gene: TRBJ2-1; d_gene: TRBD2; v_gene: TRBV24-1; abundance: many; CDR3aa: CATSDWTSGRGNEQFF; CDR3nt: TGTGCCACCAGTGATTGGACGAGCGGGAGAGGGAATGAGCAGTTCTTC
j_gene: TRBJ1-1; d_gene: NA; v_gene: TRBV4-3; abundance: NA; CDR3aa: CASSQDVGWTEAFF; CDR3nt: TGCGCCAGCAGCCAAGATGTTGGGTGGACTGAAGCTTTCTTT
j_gene: TRBJ2-1; d_gene: TRBD2; v_gene: TRBV6-1; abundance: NA; CDR3aa: CASRSRREGRAGKNEQFF; CDR3nt: TGTGCCAGCCGGTCCAGGAGGGAGGGGAGGGCCGGGAAAAATGAGCAGTTCTTC
j_gene: TRBJ2-3; d_gene: TRBD2; v_gene: TRBV15; abundance: few; CDR3aa: CATSRDAGGTDTQYF; CDR3nt: TGTGCCACCAGCAGAGATGCGGGGGGTACAGATACGCAGTATTTT
j_gene: TRBJ2-3; d_gene: TRBD1; v_gene: TRBV11-2; abundance: few; CDR3aa: CASSLDQTGSTDTQYF; CDR3nt: TGTGCCAGCAGCTTAGATCAGACAGGGAGCACAGATACGCAGTATTTT
j_gene: TRBJ2-1; d_gene: TRBD2; v_gene: TRBV6-2/TRBV6-3; abundance: many; CDR3aa: CASSPGGLAAPQVGSYNEQFF; CDR3nt: TGTGCCAGCAGTCCAGGGGGACTAGCGGCCCCCCAGGTGGGCTCCTACAATGAGCAGTTCTTC
j_gene: TRBJ1-6; d_gene: NA; v_gene: TRBV30; abundance: NA; CDR3aa: CATRTDNNSPLHF; CDR3nt: TGTGCCACCAGGACAGATAATAATTCACCCCTCCACTTT
j_gene: TRBJ2-7; d_gene: NA; v_gene: TRBV24-1; abundance: many; CDR3aa: CATSDSQNLAEQYF; CDR3nt: TGTGCCACCAGTGATTCACAGAATCTAGCCGAGCAGTACTTC
j_gene: TRBJ2-1; d_gene: TRBD2; v_gene: TRBV20-1; abundance: NA; CDR3aa: CSAQRGGRNEQFF; CDR3nt: TGCAGTGCTCAGCGGGGGGGCCGCAATGAGCAGTTCTTC
j_gene: TRBJ1-5; d_gene: NA; v_gene: TRBV7-2; abundance: few; CDR3aa: CASSPDRGFQPQHF; CDR3nt: TGTGCCAGCAGCCCGGACAGAGGGTTTCAGCCCCAGCATTTT
j_gene: TRBJ2-1; d_gene: TRBD2; v_gene: TRBV18; abundance: few; CDR3aa: CASSNGGASNEQFF; CDR3nt: TGTGCCAGCTCAAACGGGGGGGCCAGCAATGAGCAGTTCTTC
j_gene: TRBJ1-1; d_gene: NA; v_gene: TRBV5-6; abundance: few; CDR3aa: CASSSPLLRGDTEAFF; CDR3nt: TGTGCCAGCAGCTCCCCTCTCTTGAGGGGAGACACTGAAGCTTTCTTT
j_gene: TRBJ2-1; d_gene: TRBD2; v_gene: TRBV27; abundance: NA; CDR3aa: CASSLLGTSGLGTKQFF; CDR3nt: TGTGCCAGCAGTTTACTAGGGACTAGCGGGTTGGGTACGAAGCAGTTCTTC
j_gene: TRBJ1-5; d_gene: TRBD1; v_gene: TRBV10-3; abundance: few; CDR3aa: CAISEDGWAGGNSNQPQHF; CDR3nt: TGTGCCATCAGTGAAGATGGGTGGGCAGGGGGAAATAGCAATCAGCCCCAGCATTTT
j_gene: TRBJ2-7; d_gene: NA; v_gene: TRBV4-3; abundance: many; CDR3aa: CASSQDLGIFPYEQYF; CDR3nt: TGCGCCAGCAGCCAAGATCTCGGGATTTTCCCCTACGAGCAGTACTTC